Presented here are 30 T cell receptor beta chains from one specimen sequenced in a study of cytotoxic CD8 clonotypes in ibrutinib-treated CLL. Produced via immunoSEQ multiplex PCR; TCRdb's table is partial and in-frame only. Of approximately 150,000 clones listed, around nine tenths are singletons. The material was PBMCs, obtained at disease progression, from a patient treated with ibrutinib. The source is a human donor with chronic lymphocytic leukemia.

The chain is built from TRBV6-1 and TRBJ1-2, with TRBD1 matching 8 bases. Germline lookup yields CDR1 MNHNS and CDR2 SASEGT. This CDR3 region has 13 residues. V was pared by 4 bases and J by 8 bases, with 6 bases of the junction left unmatched. CDR3 sequence (DNA): TGTGCCAGCAGTGGGCAGGGGGCGCGGGGCTACACCTTC. Amino acid sequence: CASSGQGARGYTF.

V gene TRBV5-1 combines with J gene TRBJ2-1; 7 bases map to TRBD1. Unmatched junction bases numbered 9, after V lost 0 bases and J lost 3 bases. Per germline, CDR1 SGHRS and CDR2 YFSETQ. The CDR3 is made up of 17 amino acids. CDR3: CASSLDLPDRDYNEQFF. Written as DNA, the CDR3 is TGCGCCAGCAGCTTGGATTTGCCCGACAGGGACTACAATGAGCAGTTCTTC.

V gene TRBV19 combines with J gene TRBJ2-2; 9 bases match TRBD2. The junction had 3 bases not matched to a gene; V was cut back by 9 bases and J by 1 base. The germline CDR1 and CDR2 sequences are LNHDA and SQIVND (reference sequence). The CDR3 is 14 residues long. This chain's CDR3 is CASVAGVNTGELFF. The CDR3, as DNA: TGTGCCAGCGTAGCGGGAGTGAACACCGGGGAGCTGTTTTTT.

J is TRBJ2-7 and V is TRBV5-4, with TRBD1 matching over 9 bases. J gave up 4 bases and V 4 bases, and 9 bases lay outside the gene matches. This CDR3 is 15 amino acids long. The V gene's germline CDR1 is SGHNT and CDR2 YYREEE (reference sequence). CDR3 sequence: CASSQVGTGFYEQYF. In DNA form, the CDR3 reads TGTGCCAGCAGCCAAGTCGGGACAGGGTTTTACGAGCAGTACTTC. Full variable domain (outside the CDR3, taken from reference TRBV5-4 and TRBJ2-7): ETGVTQSPTHLIKTRGQQVTLRCSSQSGHNTVSWYQQALGQGPQFIFQYYREEENGRGNFPPRFSGLQFPNYSSELNVNALELDDSALYLCASSQVGTGFYEQYFGPGTRLTVT.

By proportion, this clone is medium-sized. The gene calls are TRBV7-6 and TRBJ2-7, with a weak D call TRBD2 (6 bases). V was shortened by 6 bases and J by 1 base, with 13 bases between the two germline ends. CDR1 and CDR2 (germline): SGHVS, FNYEAQ. CDR3 length: 14 residues. CDR3 protein: CASSLGRGSYEQYF. CDR3 in DNA: TGTGCCAGCAGTTTGGGCCGGGGGTCCTACGAGCAGTACTTC.

The gene calls are TRBV5-1 and TRBJ2-1; 11 positions agree with TRBD2. The CDR3 covers 18 residues. V shed 2 bases and J 6 bases; nucleotides not matched to a gene: 13. Looked up from germline, CDR1 is SGHRS and CDR2 is YFSETQ. The CDR3 here is CASSFATSGILPGNEQFF. The CDR3, as DNA: TGCGCCAGCAGCTTCGCGACTAGCGGGATCTTACCCGGCAATGAGCAGTTCTTC.

This chain uses TRBV29-1 with TRBJ1-1; D is perhaps TRBD1 (5 bases). Trimming pared 6 bases from V and 2 bases from J, leaving 13 bases between. Germline loops: CDR1 SQVTM, CDR2 ANQGSEA. The CDR3 is 13 residues long. The CDR3 DNA reads TGCAGCGTATATGGGGGACTAAACACTGAAGCTTTCTTT. It codes for CSVYGGLNTEAFF.

The J gene is TRBJ1-1, the V gene TRBV19; tentative D call: TRBD1 (5 bases). Germline V gene data show CDR1 as LNHDA and CDR2 as SQIVND (reference sequence). Trimming pared 2 bases from V and 4 bases from J, leaving 8 bases between. CDR3 length: 13 residues. CDR3 nucleotides: TGTGCCAGTAGTATACCAGGGCCCACTGAAGCTTTCTTT. Its protein is CASSIPGPTEAFF.

The chain couples TRBV5-5 to TRBJ2-7; D call uncertain. The V end lost 0 bases, the J end lost 2 bases, and 15 bases lay between the germline ends. Per the germline V gene, CDR1 is SGHKS and CDR2 is YYEKEE (reference sequence). The CDR3 consists of 16 residues. The CDR3 loop reads CASSLVTKRTTYEQYF. The CDR3 nucleotides read TGTGCCAGCAGCTTGGTGACAAAACGCACGACCTACGAGCAGTACTTC.

The CDR3, as DNA: TGTGCCAGTCGCTACGGCGGGACTGGGGATGAAAAACTGTTTTTT. Translating it yields CASRYGGTGDEKLFF. This chain links TRBV19 with TRBJ1-4; a possible D gene is TRBD1 (5 bases). The CDR3 runs to 15 residues. CDR1 and CDR2 from the germline V gene are LNHDA and SQIVND (reference sequence). Trimming removed 8 bases at V and 6 bases at J, with 19 bases between.

This chain links TRBV10-2 with TRBJ2-6; 8 nucleotides line up with TRBD1. J was trimmed by 0 bases and V by 9 bases; bases with no gene match: 4. The CDR3 is 15 amino acids. The V gene's germline CDR1 is WSHSY and CDR2 SAAADI. CDR3 residues: CASRGQVSGANVLTF. In DNA, the CDR3 is TGCGCCAGTCGGGGACAGGTCTCTGGGGCCAACGTCCTGACTTTC.

The chain joins TRBV19 to TRBJ2-5, with D possibly matching TRBD1 (5 bases). The CDR3 consists of 13 residues. CDR1 is LNHDA and CDR2 is SQIVND in the germline V gene (reference sequence). V lost 6 bases and J 2 bases, leaving 10 bases between the germline ends. The CDR3 protein is CASRGRLQETQYF. DNA for the CDR3: TGTGCCAGTAGGGGGCGGTTACAAGAGACCCAGTACTTC. The variable domain in full, completed from reference TRBV19 and TRBJ2-5, reads DGGITQSPKYLFRKEGQNVTLSCEQNLNHDAMYWYRQDPGQGLRLIYYSQIVNDFQKGDIAEGYSVSREKKESFPLTVTSAQKNPTAFYLCASRGRLQETQYFGPGTRLLVL.

The chain combines TRBV6-5 with TRBJ2-5, with D perhaps matching TRBD1 (5 bases). The CDR3 is 15 amino acids. V lost 6 bases to trimming and J lost 1 base, with 15 bases between them. Germline V gene lookup returns CDR1 MNHEY and CDR2 SVGAGI. The CDR3 DNA is TGTGCCAGCAGCCCCGGACATTACCCCCAAGAGACCCAGTACTTC. This translates into CASSPGHYPQETQYF.

V gene TRBV6-5 combines with J gene TRBJ1-3; D is possibly TRBD1 (6 bases). The germline gives CDR1 MNHEY, CDR2 SVGAGI. The V gene lost 8 bases and the J gene lost 2 bases, with 16 bases spanning the gap. The CDR3 runs 15 residues. CDR3 region: CASSRGQPTGNTIYF. Written as DNA, the CDR3 is TGTGCCAGCTCCAGGGGACAACCTACTGGAAACACCATATATTTT.

The V gene is TRBV6-5, the J gene TRBJ2-3; possible D gene TRBD1, 6 bases. Germline loops: CDR1 MNHEY, CDR2 SVGAGI. The V gene lost 2 bases and the J gene lost 2 bases, with 11 bases spanning the gap. The CDR3 sequence is 15 residues long. DNA of the CDR3: TGTGCCAGCAGTTACCGGCAGGGACACACAGATACGCAGTATTTT. Its protein product is CASSYRQGHTDTQYF.

This clone was seen once. The sample has other DNA sequences that encode this CDR3 too. J is TRBJ2-3 and V is TRBV19; 8 bases agree with TRBD1. Germline-derived CDR1 and CDR2 are LNHDA and SQIVND (reference sequence). The CDR3 consists of 15 residues. With 3 bases clipped from V and 2 bases from J, the junction kept 4 bases outside the gene matches. The CDR3 coding sequence is TGTGCCAGTAGTATCGGGACAGGAGACACAGATACGCAGTATTTT. Protein sequence: CASSIGTGDTDTQYF.

V is TRBV18 and J is TRBJ2-1, with 7 bases identical to TRBD2. CDR1 KGHSH and CDR2 LQKENI come from the germline V gene. CDR3 length: 16 residues. Losses at the gene ends were 3 bases for V and 6 bases for J; bases not matched to a gene: 11. As DNA, the CDR3 is TGTGCCAGCTCACCTCAGCCTAGCGGAGGGGCCAATGAGCAGTTCTTC. It encodes CASSPQPSGGANEQFF.

This clone has only a few counts. CDR3 DNA sequence: TGTGCCAGCAGCTTAGATATGACAGGGACTAACTATGGCTACACCTTC. Translated: CASSLDMTGTNYGYTF. This rearrangement joins TRBV11-3 to TRBJ1-2; TRBD1 matches 7 bases. The CDR3 has 16 residues. The trim removed 0 bases at V and 0 bases at J, leaving 4 bases unmatched. CDR1 SGHNT and CDR2 YENEEA come from the germline V gene.

This chain links TRBV27 with TRBJ2-7; 8 nucleotides match TRBD1. Germline V gene sequence: CDR1 MNHEY, CDR2 SMNVEV (reference sequence). CDR3 size: 15 residues. Trimming took 5 bases from V and 2 from J; bases not matched to a gene: 8. CDR3 loop: CASSKTGTGTYEQYF. The CDR3 bases are TGTGCCAGCAGTAAGACCGGGACAGGAACCTACGAGCAGTACTTC.

The gene calls are TRBV7-3 and TRBJ2-2, with 9 bases lining up with TRBD2. The CDR3 contains 15 residues. Losses at the gene ends were 3 bases for V and 5 bases for J; bases not matched to a gene: 4. Germline CDR1 and CDR2: SGHTA and FQGTGA. CDR3 protein: CASSFGAGGTGELFF. The DNA of the CDR3 is TGTGCCAGCAGCTTCGGAGCGGGAGGAACCGGGGAGCTGTTTTTT.

The CDR3 here is CASSQGAGDTDTQYF. For the CDR3, the DNA is TGCGCCAGCAGCCAAGGGGCGGGAGATACAGATACGCAGTATTTT. This sequence joins TRBV4-1 and TRBJ2-3; 7 nucleotides line up with TRBD2. Germline lookup yields CDR1 MGHRA and CDR2 YSYEKL. The ends lost 1 base at V and 3 bases at J; junction bases unmatched: 4. The CDR3 consists of 15 residues.

CDR3 protein: CASSPVGLEPGFEQYF. The CDR3 DNA reads as TGTGCCAGCAGCCCCGTAGGACTCGAACCTGGATTTGAGCAGTACTTC. The V gene is TRBV7-2, the J gene TRBJ2-7; D perhaps matches TRBD2 (5 bases). From germline, CDR1 is SGHTA and CDR2 FQGNSA. The length of the CDR3 is 16 residues. Trimming cost V 5 bases and J 7 bases, with 24 bases left between them. Looking up the rest from reference TRBV7-2 and TRBJ2-7 gives the full variable domain: GAGVSQSPSNKVTEKGKDVELRCDPISGHTALYWYRQSLGQGLEFLIYFQGNSAPDKSGLPSDRFSAERTGGSVSTLTIQRTQQEDSAVYLCASSPVGLEPGFEQYFGPGTRLTVT.

The V and J genes are TRBV7-9 and TRBJ2-2, with unresolved D. The CDR3 loop spans 16 amino acids. V was cut by 4 bases and J by 1 base, with 13 bases left in between. The germline CDR1 and CDR2 sequences are SEHNR and FQNEAQ (reference sequence). DNA for the CDR3: TGTGCCAGCAGCTCTTCCTTAGAAGTGAACACCGGGGAGCTGTTTTTT. Protein product: CASSSSLEVNTGELFF.

V is TRBV9 and J is TRBJ2-3; 9 bases are a match to TRBD2. The length of the CDR3 is 20 residues. The trim removed 0 bases at V and 0 bases at J, leaving 14 bases unmatched. CDR1 SGDLS and CDR2 YYNGEE come from the germline V gene. The CDR3 nucleotides are TGTGCCAGCAGCGTAGGGGCCGGAGTAGCGGGAGCTCTAAGCACAGATACGCAGTATTTT. As protein: CASSVGAGVAGALSTDTQYF.

The chain is built from TRBV28 and TRBJ1-2; 7 bases line up with TRBD1. This CDR3 contains 14 residues. Trimming at V came to 8 bases and at J to 7 bases, leaving 13 bases not matched to a gene. Germline CDR1 reads MDHEN; CDR2 reads SYDVKM. CDR3 bases: TGTGCCAGCCTACAGACAGGGCGATATCGTGGCTACACCTTC. This codes for CASLQTGRYRGYTF.

This chain connects TRBV7-2 to TRBJ2-7; D unresolved. The germline V gene has CDR1 SGHTA and CDR2 FQGNSA. The CDR3 consists of 13 residues. V gave up 5 bases and J gave up 1 base, with 9 bases separating them. CDR3 region: CASSPPGSYEQYF. For the CDR3, the DNA is TGTGCCAGCAGCCCCCCCGGATCCTACGAGCAGTACTTC.

J is TRBJ2-3 and V is TRBV4-1, with D possibly TRBD2 on 5 matching bases. The CDR3 runs to 17 residues. The V gene's germline CDR1 is MGHRA and CDR2 YSYEKL. V shed 1 base and J shed 2 bases, with 16 bases lying between them. The CDR3 spells CASSQVGVGKYTDTQYF. For the CDR3, the DNA is TGCGCCAGCAGCCAAGTCGGGGTGGGAAAATACACAGATACGCAGTATTTT.

This clone was detected once. The chain couples TRBV5-1 to TRBJ2-1, with D unresolved. Germline V gene sequence: CDR1 SGHRS, CDR2 YFSETQ. V lost 4 bases to trimming and J lost 7 bases, with 6 bases between them. The CDR3 runs to 11 residues. The chain's CDR3 is CASSEYNEQFF. In nucleotides, the CDR3 is TGCGCCAGCAGCGAATATAATGAGCAGTTCTTC.

V gene TRBV5-1 combines with J gene TRBJ2-2; maybe TRBD2 (5 bases). The CDR3 spans 14 residues. V gave up 1 base and J gave up 6 bases, with 10 bases separating them. CDR1 and CDR2 from the germline V gene are SGHRS and YFSETQ. The CDR3 spells CASSLLEGPGELFF. The CDR3 region has the DNA TGCGCCAGCAGCTTGCTAGAGGGCCCCGGGGAGCTGTTTTTT.

This chain joins TRBV2 and TRBJ1-2; 7 bases are a match to TRBD1. V trimming: 6 bases; J trimming: 4 bases; junction bases outside the gene matches: 14. Germline V gene data show CDR1 as SNHLY and CDR2 as FYNNEI. The CDR3 runs to 16 residues. The CDR3 here is CASSRQGPTLGYGYTF. For the CDR3, the DNA is TGTGCCAGCAGCCGACAGGGCCCTACCTTAGGCTATGGCTACACCTTC.